A few counts support the clone carrying this T cell receptor (beta chain). The antigen is unknown. CDR3 size: 15 residues. V shed 4 bases and J shed 8 bases, with 16 bases lying between them. Germline loops: CDR1 SGDLS, CDR2 YYNGEE. This entry belongs to a study of blood T cells in healthy people across ages. Study context: Through template switching, about one barcoded beta molecule was captured per two T cells, as measured in model experiments.

Overall study findings and caveats: Long-lived donors carried more naive CD4+ cells and greater diversity than aged donors.

Combining a sample-barcoded 5' primer with a J-beta primer mix, a second PCR ran for roughly 6 to 11 cycles. A single record per CDR3 protein comes from TCRdb applying MiXCR to the 5' RACE reads. The table has 730,000 or so distinct CDR3 sequences, approximately 40% seen once. Sequenced sample: blood. The TCR comes from a man older than 75 in good health. The chain carries TRBV9 and TRBJ2-6; no clear D gene. CDR3 region: CASSPRSLESNVLTF. In DNA form, the CDR3 reads TGTGCCAGCAGCCCCAGGAGCCTCGAGTCCAACGTCCTGACTTTC.